This passage covers 18 T cell receptor beta chains from one sample sequenced in a study of spatial heterogeneity in lung cancer. A single record per CDR3 protein comes from TCRdb applying MiXCR to the 5' RACE reads. The sample includes approximately 12,000 distinct CDR3 sequences, 13% to 15% of them seen just once. Time point denoted: sample taken at primary tumor resection. Whole RNA came from tumor, nontumor lung or frozen PBMC and was sequenced without being sorted. This sample comprised PBMCs, obtained at surgery. The receptors shown here come from a female donor with early-stage non-small cell lung cancer.

This clonotype was counted many times. V usage is TRBV4-3 and J usage is TRBJ1-2, with a possible D match to TRBD1 (6 bases). V lost 3 bases, J lost 6 bases, and 20 bases lay in between. This CDR3 has 16 residues. Germline V CDR1 and CDR2: LGHNA, YSLEER. The DNA of the CDR3 is TGCGCCAGCAGCCATCTGGCAGGGGAAGAGGTTGATGGCTACACCTTC. This codes for CASSHLAGEEVDGYTF.

This clonotype was found a few times. The chain has TRBV29-1 and TRBJ2-2; perhaps TRBD2 as D (5 bases). Germline V gene data show CDR1 as SQVTM and CDR2 as ANQGSEA. Trimming cost V 7 bases and J 3 bases, with 15 bases left between them. The CDR3 runs to 14 residues. CDR3 amino acids: CSARRLVDTGELFF. Here the CDR3 DNA reads TGCAGCGCCAGGAGGCTGGTTGACACCGGGGAGCTGTTTTTT.

This clonotype is labeled medium-sized. V usage is TRBV7-2 and J usage is TRBJ2-7; D tentatively reads TRBD1 or TRBD2 (5 bases each). The germline CDR1 and CDR2 sequences are SGHTA and FQGNSA. CDR3 length: 11 residues. The germline V and J ends were trimmed by 4 bases and 9 bases, with 10 bases remaining between them. In nucleotides, the CDR3 is TGTGCCAGCAGCTGGGGACCGGGGCAGTACTTC. The encoded protein is CASSWGPGQYF.

This clonotype counts as medium-sized. V is TRBV18 and J is TRBJ2-1; 11 bases align to TRBD2. The length of the CDR3 is 17 residues. J was trimmed by 1 base and V by 2 bases; bases with no gene match: 4. CDR1 is KGHSH and CDR2 is LQKENI in the germline V gene. As DNA, the CDR3 is TGTGCCAGCTCACCAGCGGGGACTAGCGGTTCCTACAATGAGCAGTTCTTC. It translates to CASSPAGTSGSYNEQFF.

The chain has TRBV12-3 or TRBV12-4 and TRBJ1-4; the D gene is possibly TRBD1 (5 bases). Between the trimmed V and J ends, which lost 3 bases and 8 bases, there was a span of 16 bases. The CDR3 runs 15 residues. The CDR3 DNA sequence: TGTGCCAGCAGTTTCAGTTCACAGGTCGGGGAAAAACTGTTTTTT. Translated: CASSFSSQVGEKLFF.

By share, this clonotype counts as medium-sized. The chain couples TRBV30 to TRBJ2-5, with D perhaps TRBD2 (5 bases). Trimming removed 0 bases from V and 5 bases from J, with 10 bases in between. Germline CDR1 is GTSNPN and CDR2 is SVGIG (reference sequence). This CDR3 contains 13 residues. As DNA, the CDR3 is TGTGCCTGGAGTGTCGGGATTTGGGAGACCCAGTACTTC. It is translated as CAWSVGIWETQYF.

This clonotype was seen many times. The chain joins TRBV14 to TRBJ2-7, with D possibly being TRBD1 or TRBD2 (5 bases each). Germline CDR1 reads SGHDN; CDR2 reads FVKESK. Trimming stripped 3 bases from V and 4 bases from J, with 10 bases between. The CDR3 sequence is 13 residues long. In DNA, the CDR3 is TGTGCCAGCAGCCAGGCATGGGGGTACGAGCAGTACTTC. It specifies CASSQAWGYEQYF.

The gene calls are TRBV7-4 and TRBJ2-1; a weak D match, TRBD2 (5 bases). Germline-derived CDR1 and CDR2 are SGHVT and SQSDAQ. This CDR3 has 15 amino acids. V was shortened by 5 bases and J by 8 bases, with 19 bases between the two germline ends. The CDR3 loop is CASSAQVLGGDEQFF. The CDR3 bases are TGTGCCAGCAGCGCCCAGGTACTAGGTGGGGATGAGCAGTTCTTC.

This clonotype counts as medium-sized. This chain joins TRBV20-1 and TRBJ2-7; perhaps TRBD2 as D (6 bases). Germline V CDR1 and CDR2: DFQATT, SNEGSKA (reference sequence). The CDR3 runs to 12 residues. V lost 7 bases and J lost 6, with 16 bases in between. The CDR3 DNA follows: TGCAGTGTCGGGGGAGCGGCCGGCGAGCAGTACTTC. It translates to CSVGGAAGEQYF.

This clonotype is medium-sized by share. The genes are TRBV3-1 and TRBJ1-1; TRBD1 matches 8 bases. CDR1 and CDR2 (germline): LGHDT, YNNKEL (reference sequence). The CDR3 loop spans 18 amino acids. The ends lost 4 bases at V and 0 bases at J; junction bases unmatched: 13. DNA for the CDR3: TGTGCCAGCAGCCGCACCCGGAGACAGGGGTGGGTGAACACTGAAGCTTTCTTT. Protein: CASSRTRRQGWVNTEAFF.

This clonotype was counted at least ten times. The V gene is TRBV11-2, the J gene TRBJ2-1; 14 nucleotides align to TRBD2. Germline V gives CDR1 SGHAT, CDR2 FQNNGV. Losses at the gene ends were 3 bases for V and 6 bases for J; bases not matched to a gene: 4. There are 16 residues in the CDR3. The CDR3 protein is CASSFTGTSGGNEQFF. The DNA for the CDR3 is TGTGCCAGCAGCTTTACCGGGACTAGCGGGGGCAATGAGCAGTTCTTC.

By sample fraction, this clonotype is medium-sized. The chain recombines TRBV14 with TRBJ2-1, with TRBD2 as a possible D gene (5 bases). V lost 0 bases, J lost 10 bases, and 10 bases lay in between. The CDR3 sequence is 13 residues long. Germline V gene sequence: CDR1 SGHDN, CDR2 FVKESK. The CDR3 nucleotides are TGTGCCAGCAGCCAAGAATTACGCGGGGAGCAGTTCTTC. Encoded protein: CASSQELRGEQFF.

In this sample, this clonotype is medium-sized (0.01 to 0.1%). The chain links TRBV29-1 to TRBJ2-1; no definite D call. CDR1 and CDR2 (germline): SQVTM, ANQGSEA. The V end lost 4 bases, the J end lost 11 bases, and 9 bases lay between the germline ends. The CDR3 spans 10 residues. The CDR3 here is CSVARKKQFF. Here the CDR3 DNA reads TGCAGCGTTGCCCGGAAGAAGCAGTTCTTC.

V gene TRBV7-9 combines with J gene TRBJ1-2; D gene unclear. Between the trimmed V and J ends, which lost 5 bases and 4 bases, there was a span of 14 bases. Germline CDR1 reads SEHNR; CDR2 reads FQNEAQ (reference sequence). This CDR3 spans 14 amino acids. CDR3 coding DNA: TGTGCCAGCAGCCCACGGACGGAAACCTATGGCTACACCTTC. Protein product: CASSPRTETYGYTF. The variable domain in full, completed from reference TRBV7-9 and TRBJ1-2, reads DTGVSQNPRHKITKRGQNVTFRCDPISEHNRLYWYRQTLGQGPEFLTYFQNEAQLEKSRLLSDRFSAERPKGSFSTLEIQRTEQGDSAMYLCASSPRTETYGYTFGSGTRLTVV.

This clonotype was counted ten times or more. V gene TRBV20-1 combines with J gene TRBJ1-1, with a tentative D call TRBD1 (5 bases). V lost 2 bases and J 3 bases, leaving 10 bases between the germline ends. Germline V CDR1 and CDR2: DFQATT, SNEGSKA (reference sequence). CDR3 size: 13 residues. The CDR3 here is CSARSRADTEAFF. The DNA for the CDR3 is TGCAGTGCTAGAAGCAGGGCAGACACTGAAGCTTTCTTT.

In this sample, this clonotype turned up many times. The chain recombines TRBV7-3 with TRBJ2-7; 8 bases map to TRBD2. Germline V gives CDR1 SGHTA, CDR2 FQGTGA. V lost 4 bases, J lost 3 bases, and 11 bases stayed unmatched. The CDR3 contains 16 residues. CDR3 DNA: TGTGCCAGCAGCTCCAATCCAGCGGGAGAAGGCTACGAGCAGTACTTC. Residues: CASSSNPAGEGYEQYF.

This chain uses TRBV7-2 with TRBJ2-3, with TRBD2 identical over 9 bases. Germline lookup yields CDR1 SGHTA and CDR2 FQGNSA. There are 16 residues in the CDR3. Trimming at V came to 2 bases and at J to 4 bases, leaving 7 bases not matched to a gene. The CDR3 protein is CASSLRTSVRSDTQYF. CDR3 in DNA: TGTGCCAGCAGCTTAAGGACTAGCGTTAGGTCAGATACGCAGTATTTT. The full variable domain, with the rest looked up from reference TRBV7-2 and TRBJ2-3, is GAGVSQSPSNKVTEKGKDVELRCDPISGHTALYWYRQSLGQGLEFLIYFQGNSAPDKSGLPSDRFSAERTGGSVSTLTIQRTQQEDSAVYLCASSLRTSVRSDTQYFGPGTRLTVL.

This clonotype has ten or more counts. The chain employs TRBV28 and TRBJ2-5, with TRBD2 matching over 13 bases. The CDR3 totals 15 residues. The V gene's germline CDR1 is MDHEN and CDR2 SYDVKM. Germline trimming cut 10 bases from V and 5 bases from J; bases unmatched to any gene: 10. Here the CDR3 reads CATRERTSGSETQYF. The CDR3 DNA is TGTGCCACCCGGGAAAGGACTAGCGGGAGCGAGACCCAGTACTTC.